This T cell receptor beta chain comes out of a study of vaccination and CD4 T cells after COVID-19. Study overall: The cells in question were stimulated using overlapping spike peptides derived from SARS-CoV-2, HCoV-NL63, HCoV-OC43 and HCoV-229E.

Described treatment: roughly ten-day PBMC culture with coronavirus spike peptide pools or control peptides (ViraFEST assay). At days 3 and 7, half the medium was exchanged for fresh IL-2 medium. Sequencing of DNA taken from cultured CD4+ T cells relied on the Oncomine TCR Beta short-read assay. TCRdb itself ran the PCR reads through MiXCR, one entry per CDR3 protein. The data contain around 16,000 distinct CDR3 sequences, around 73% of them seen just once; the ten biggest clones take up 11%. This clonotype appeared a few times. Its antigen is still unknown. The sequence was collected from a human donor who had recovered from COVID-19. Source material: CD4+ T cells from blood, cultured in vitro.

As DNA, the CDR3 is TGCAGTGCGACAGGTGGGACAGGGTTTTGGTCTGGCTACACCTTC. It is translated as CSATGGTGFWSGYTF. V gene TRBV20-1 combines with J gene TRBJ1-2; 9 bases line up with TRBD1. This CDR3 has 15 amino acids. CDR1 is DFQATT, CDR2 SNEGSKA, per germline (reference sequence). With 6 bases clipped from V and 7 bases from J, the junction kept 15 bases outside the gene matches.